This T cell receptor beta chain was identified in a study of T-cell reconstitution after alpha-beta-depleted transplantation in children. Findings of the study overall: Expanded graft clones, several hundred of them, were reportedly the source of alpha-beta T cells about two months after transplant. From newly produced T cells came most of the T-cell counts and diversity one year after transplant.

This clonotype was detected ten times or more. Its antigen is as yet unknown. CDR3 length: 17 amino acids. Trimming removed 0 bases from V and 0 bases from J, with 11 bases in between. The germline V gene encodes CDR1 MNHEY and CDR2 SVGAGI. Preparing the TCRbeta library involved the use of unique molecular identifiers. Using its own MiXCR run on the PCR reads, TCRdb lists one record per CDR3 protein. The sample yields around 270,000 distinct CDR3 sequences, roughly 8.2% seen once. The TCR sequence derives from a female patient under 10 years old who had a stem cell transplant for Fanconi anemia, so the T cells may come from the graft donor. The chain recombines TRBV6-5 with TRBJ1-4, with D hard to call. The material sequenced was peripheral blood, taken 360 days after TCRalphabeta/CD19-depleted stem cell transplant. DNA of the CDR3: TGTGCCAGCAGTTACTCGAATCCGGGCCCAACTAATGAAAAACTGTTTTTT. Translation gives CASSYSNPGPTNEKLFF.